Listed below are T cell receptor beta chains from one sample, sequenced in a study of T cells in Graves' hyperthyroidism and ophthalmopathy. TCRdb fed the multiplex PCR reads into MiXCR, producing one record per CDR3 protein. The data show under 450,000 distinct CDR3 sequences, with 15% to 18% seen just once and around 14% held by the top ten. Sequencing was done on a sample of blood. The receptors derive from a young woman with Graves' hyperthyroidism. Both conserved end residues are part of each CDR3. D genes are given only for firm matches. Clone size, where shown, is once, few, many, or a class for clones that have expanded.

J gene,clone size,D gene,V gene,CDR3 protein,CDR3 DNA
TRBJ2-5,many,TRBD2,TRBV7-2,CASSSPQWRGGFEETQYF,TGTGCCAGCAGCTCGCCTCAATGGCGGGGGGGCTTTGAAGAGACCCAGTACTTC
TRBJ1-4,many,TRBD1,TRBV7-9,CASSSDRVREKLFF,TGTGCCAGCAGCTCGGACAGGGTGCGGGAAAAACTGTTTTTT
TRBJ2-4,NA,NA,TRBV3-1,CASSSRTGGAKNIQYF,TGTGCCAGCAGCTCCCGGACTGGGGGGGCCAAAAACATTCAGTACTTC
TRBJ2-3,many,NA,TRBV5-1,CASSLEVSSTDTQYF,TGCGCCAGCAGCTTGGAAGTTAGCAGCACAGATACGCAGTATTTT
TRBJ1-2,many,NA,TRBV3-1,CASSQDQGINYGYTF,TGTGCCAGCAGCCAAGATCAAGGGATAAACTATGGCTACACCTTC
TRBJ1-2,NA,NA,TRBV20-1,CSARVGGLYGYTF,TGCAGTGCTAGAGTTGGGGGGCTTTATGGCTACACCTTC
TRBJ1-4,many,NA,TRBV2,CASSEGYTATNEKLFF,TGTGCCAGCAGTGAAGGTTACACCGCAACTAATGAAAAACTGTTTTTT
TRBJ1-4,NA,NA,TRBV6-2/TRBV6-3,CASSPRGHSNEKLFF,TGTGCCAGCAGCCCTAGGGGACATTCTAATGAAAAACTGTTTTTT
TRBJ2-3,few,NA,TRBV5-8,CASSGDLWRRGADTQYF,TGTGCCAGCAGCGGGGATCTGTGGCGGAGGGGCGCAGATACGCAGTATTTT
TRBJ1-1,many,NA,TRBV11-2,CASSYLHHTEAFF,TGTGCCAGCAGCTATCTACACCACACTGAAGCTTTCTTT
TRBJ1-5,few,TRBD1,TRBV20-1,CSARWDRVDQPQHF,TGCAGTGCTAGATGGGACAGGGTTGATCAGCCCCAGCATTTT
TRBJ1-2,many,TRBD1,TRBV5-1,CASSWGTGGAFGYTF,TGCGCCAGCAGCTGGGGGACAGGGGGCGCGTTTGGCTACACCTTC
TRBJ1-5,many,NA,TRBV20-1,CSASLGLPQPQHF,TGCAGTGCTAGTTTGGGGTTGCCTCAGCCCCAGCATTTT
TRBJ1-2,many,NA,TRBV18,CASSPAAGDSNYGYTF,TGTGCCAGCTCACCGGCAGCCGGAGATTCTAACTATGGCTACACCTTC
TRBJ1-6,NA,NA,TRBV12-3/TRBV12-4,CASTRDFSYNSPLHF,TGTGCCAGCACCAGAGACTTCTCCTATAATTCACCCCTCCACTTT
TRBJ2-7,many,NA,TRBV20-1,CSASLGLYEQYF,TGCAGTGCTAGTTTGGGCCTCTACGAGCAGTACTTC
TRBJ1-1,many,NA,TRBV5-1,CASSTGGGQYTEAFF,TGCGCCAGCAGCACGGGTGGGGGGCAGTACACTGAAGCTTTCTTT
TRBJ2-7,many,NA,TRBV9,CASSVETASSYEQYF,TGTGCCAGCAGCGTAGAGACAGCTAGCTCCTACGAGCAGTACTTC
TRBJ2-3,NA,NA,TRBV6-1,CASSEPMSWGSGTDTQYF,TGTGCCAGCAGTGAACCCATGTCATGGGGGTCGGGCACAGATACGCAGTATTTT
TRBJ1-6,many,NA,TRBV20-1,CSATTRTVYNSPLHF,TGCAGTGCTACGACACGGACAGTCTATAATTCACCCCTCCACTTT
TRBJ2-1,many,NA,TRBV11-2,CASSALDNEQFF,TGTGCCAGCAGCGCCCTCGACAATGAGCAGTTCTTC
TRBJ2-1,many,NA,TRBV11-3,CASSLDTHGWQFF,TGTGCCAGCAGCTTAGATACCCACGGGTGGCAGTTCTTC
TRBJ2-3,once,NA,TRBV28,CASSLPWGSGTDTQYF,TGTGCCAGCAGTTTACCCTGGGGGAGTGGCACAGATACGCAGTATTTT
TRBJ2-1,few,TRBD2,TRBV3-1,CASSQGGLAGGMKQFF,TGTGCCAGCAGCCAAGGGGGTCTAGCGGGAGGGATGAAGCAGTTCTTC
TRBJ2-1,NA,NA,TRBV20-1,CSARAGHSYNEQFF,TGCAGTGCTAGGGCAGGACATTCCTACAATGAGCAGTTCTTC
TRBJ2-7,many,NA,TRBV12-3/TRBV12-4,CASRVAGRYEQYF,TGTGCCAGCAGGGTTGCGGGCCGCTACGAGCAGTACTTC
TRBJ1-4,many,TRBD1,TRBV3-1,CASSPSDRNEKLFF,TGTGCCAGCAGCCCATCGGACAGGAATGAAAAACTGTTTTTT
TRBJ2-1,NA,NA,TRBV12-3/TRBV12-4,CASSLGVAGNSGGYNEQFF,TGTGCCAGCAGTTTAGGGGTGGCGGGTAACTCGGGCGGCTACAATGAGCAGTTCTTC
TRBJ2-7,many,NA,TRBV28,CASSPVHKKVYEQYF,TGTGCCAGCAGTCCAGTTCATAAGAAGGTCTACGAGCAGTACTTC
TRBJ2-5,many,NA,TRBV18,CASSPPRGVQETQYF,TGTGCCAGCTCACCACCGAGGGGCGTCCAAGAGACCCAGTACTTC
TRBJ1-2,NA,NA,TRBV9,CASSPGGRDYGYTF,TGTGCCAGCAGCCCTGGGGGACGAGACTATGGCTACACCTTC
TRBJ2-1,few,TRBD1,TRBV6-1,CASSWPGQGINEQFF,TGTGCCAGCAGTTGGCCGGGACAGGGGATCAATGAGCAGTTCTTC
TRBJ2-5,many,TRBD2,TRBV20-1,CSAKPLAGEAETQYF,TGCAGTGCCAAGCCTTTAGCGGGAGAGGCCGAGACCCAGTACTTC
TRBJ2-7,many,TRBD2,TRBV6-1,CASTSGLAGMDEQYF,TGTGCCAGCACCTCGGGACTAGCGGGAATGGACGAGCAGTACTTC
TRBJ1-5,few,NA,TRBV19,CAGATGRNQPQHF,TGTGCCGGGGCAACAGGGAGGAATCAGCCCCAGCATTTT
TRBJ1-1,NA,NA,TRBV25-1,CASRGTSTEAFF,TGTGCCAGCAGGGGGACATCTACTGAAGCTTTCTTT
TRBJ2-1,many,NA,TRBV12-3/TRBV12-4,CASSSHQALSYNEQFF,TGTGCCAGCAGTTCCCACCAGGCCCTCTCCTACAATGAGCAGTTCTTC